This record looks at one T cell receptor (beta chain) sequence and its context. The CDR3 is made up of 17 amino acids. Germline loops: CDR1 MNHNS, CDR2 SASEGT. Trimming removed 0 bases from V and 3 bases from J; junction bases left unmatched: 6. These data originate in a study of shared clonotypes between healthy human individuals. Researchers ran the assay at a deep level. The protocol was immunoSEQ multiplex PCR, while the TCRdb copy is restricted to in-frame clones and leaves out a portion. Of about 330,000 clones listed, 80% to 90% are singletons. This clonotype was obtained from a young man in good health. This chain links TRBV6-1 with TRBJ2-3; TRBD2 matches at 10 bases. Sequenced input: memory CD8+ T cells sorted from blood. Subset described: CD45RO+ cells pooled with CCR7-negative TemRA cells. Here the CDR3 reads CASSEAALAGVTDTQYF. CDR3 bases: TGTGCCAGCAGTGAAGCGGCGCTAGCGGGGGTAACAGATACGCAGTATTTT.